The rows below give T cell receptor beta chains drawn from one sample of a study of siplizumab effects on memory and regulatory T cells. Sequenced by immunoSEQ multiplex PCR; TCRdb stores in-frame clones only, minus some. The top ten clones hold approximately 0.17% of a sample with about 120,000 clones, about 94% of them seen once. Sequencing used non-Treg CD4+ T cells sorted from blood. The receptors come from a human donor in good health. Each CDR3 is given without its conserved first and last residue. A D gene is named only where the DNA matches it firmly.

J: TRBJ2-2; D: NA; V: TRBV9; length: 13; CDR3: ASSAGTFNTGELF
J: TRBJ1-6; D: TRBD1; V: TRBV7-9; length: 14; CDR3: ASSLGLGQGESPLH
J: TRBJ1-1; D: NA; V: TRBV7-9; length: 14; CDR3: ASSLGPELTGRGAF
J: TRBJ1-4; D: NA; V: TRBV5-5; length: 11; CDR3: ASSSNGNEKLF
J: TRBJ1-1; D: TRBD1; V: TRBV7-3; length: 15; CDR3: ASSLYPPRQGGTEAF
J: TRBJ1-1; D: NA; V: TRBV7-2; length: 12; CDR3: ATHRGTVNTEAF
J: TRBJ2-7; D: NA; V: TRBV5-1; length: 10; CDR3: ASSLNTYEQY
J: TRBJ2-5; D: NA; V: TRBV19; length: 14; CDR3: ASSISTGAVQETQY
J: TRBJ1-1; D: NA; V: TRBV7-3; length: 14; CDR3: ASSLRGGEGNTEAF
J: TRBJ2-3; D: TRBD1; V: TRBV10-3; length: 14; CDR3: AISDPGQGITDTQY
J: TRBJ2-5; D: NA; V: TRBV6-4; length: 10; CDR3: ASSDLRGTQY
J: TRBJ2-5; D: NA; V: TRBV5-3; length: 15; CDR3: ARSLALTAQGQETQY
J: TRBJ1-5; D: TRBD1; V: TRBV19; length: 19; CDR3: ASSITPKKDRDRPGNQPQH
J: TRBJ1-4; D: NA; V: TRBV10-3; length: 11; CDR3: AISAGTGEKLF
J: TRBJ1-6; D: NA; V: TRBV19; length: 12; CDR3: ASREGSANSPLH
J: TRBJ2-5; D: TRBD2; V: TRBV6-5; length: 13; CDR3: ASSYLQTSGETQY
J: TRBJ1-5; D: NA; V: TRBV7-9; length: 10; CDR3: ASSDEGQPQH
J: TRBJ1-5; D: NA; V: TRBV30; length: 11; CDR3: AWSGGSNQPQH